This is a list of T cell receptor beta chains from one sample in a study of CD8 T cells in ankylosing spondylitis. TCRdb reprocessed the 5' RACE reads with MiXCR, giving one entry per CDR3 protein. The repertoire holds 200,000 or so distinct CDR3 sequences, 10% to 15% seen once, with approximately 11% in the top ten. The material sequenced was blood, either unsorted or a sorted T cell fraction (not recorded which). Receptors were obtained from a female donor with ankylosing spondylitis or in good health (not recorded which). Each CDR3 is given without its conserved first and last residue. D genes are given only for firm matches. Clone size is not always given. Where it is, it says once, few, many or a class for expanded clones.

v_call d_call clone_size cdr3_aa
TRBV7-3 TRBD2 NA ASSISSGSYNEQF
TRBV5-1 TRBD1 many ASSRTGGTEAF
TRBV5-1 NA few ASSLGLDKETQY
TRBV6-4 TRBD2 many ASSEIAGVGNEQF
TRBV28 TRBD2 many ASRVTSARYEQY
TRBV7-3 TRBD2 NA ASSLHGGTSSTDTQY
TRBV12-3/TRBV12-4 NA many ASSLLLAGAQY
TRBV29-1 TRBD1 many SVDFGTGKLGGYT
TRBV20-1 NA many SAPLLSDTQY
TRBV7-2 NA NA ASSLKNLGLKGYEQY
TRBV6-4 NA many ASSETDRGGSYNEQF
TRBV5-1 NA NA ASSKEVPLGEQY
TRBV12-3/TRBV12-4 TRBD2 many ASSLMAGGPGEQY
TRBV21-1 NA few ASSNCRDRDEETQY
TRBV25-1 NA NA ASSESLGRGNTGELF
TRBV9 NA many ASSVKGRLF
TRBV20-1 NA NA SASLLPGNTIY
TRBV3-1 NA few ASSQKRNQPQH
TRBV7-9 TRBD2 many ASSKLAGVGTGELF
TRBV5-6 TRBD1 NA ASSLRQGLTGKLF
TRBV18 TRBD2 NA ASCPFTSGSAGELF
TRBV5-1 NA NA ASSLGQAHEQY
TRBV20-1 TRBD2 few SAEIGTSGSVSYEQY
TRBV5-1 TRBD1 many ASSPEPGQTTNQPQH
TRBV12-3/TRBV12-4 NA many ASSLHAYEQY
TRBV12-3/TRBV12-4 NA many ASSLDEGSNQPQH
TRBV11-2 TRBD1 many ASSLGQGAGELF
TRBV7-9 NA many ASSSSKNTEAF
TRBV30 NA NA AWIMTGELF
TRBV7-2 NA NA ASSPSGWGARRQTQY
TRBV27 NA many ASSLWGNQPQH
TRBV20-1 TRBD2 many SASPTSGPYQETQY
TRBV6-2/TRBV6-3 NA many ASSYPIRTTKNQPQH
TRBV7-9 TRBD2 many ASSLLRIAGTTDTQY
TRBV12-3/TRBV12-4 NA many ASSLREANYGYT
TRBV7-2 NA NA ASSPPGESGANVLT
TRBV18 TRBD2 NA ASCSGTSYNEQF
TRBV29-1 NA few SVVRSQETQY
TRBV7-9 TRBD2 many ASSLAPGGNYNEQF
TRBV10-3 TRBD1 few AIKDRGETYEQY